The rows below give T cell receptor beta chains drawn from one sample of a study of blood T cells in healthy people across ages. Each CDR3 protein gets one entry after TCRdb re-called the 5' RACE reads with MiXCR. This sample has 600,000 to 650,000 distinct CDR3 sequences, with about 54% found just once. Sequencing used blood. The receptors come from a man between 60 and 75 years old in good health. CDR3s include the opening cysteine and the closing phenylalanine or tryptophan. The D gene is left open where the match is weak. Clone size is stated in some rows and not others, as once, few, many or a class when expanded.

v_call,clone_size,d_call,j_call,cdr3_nt,cdr3_aa
TRBV6-2/TRBV6-3,-,-,TRBJ2-7,TGTGCCAGCACTGATCCGGAGCGCGATGAGCAGTACTTC,CASTDPERDEQYF
TRBV7-2,-,-,TRBJ2-3,TGTGCCAGCAGCTTATCGGTGGGGGGGGCCAGCACAGATACGCAGTATTTT,CASSLSVGGASTDTQYF
TRBV12-3/TRBV12-4,-,-,TRBJ1-2,TGTGCCAGCAGTTTAGGGCCAGAGGGCTACACCTTC,CASSLGPEGYTF
TRBV5-6,once,-,TRBJ1-2,TGTGCCAGCAGCACATACAACAGGGTCGGCCGGGGCTACACCTTC,CASSTYNRVGRGYTF
TRBV6-2/TRBV6-3,-,-,TRBJ2-5,TGTGCCAGCAGTTACATACCTATCCAAGAGACCCAGTACTTC,CASSYIPIQETQYF
TRBV5-1,-,TRBD1,TRBJ2-2,TGCGCCAGCAGCTGGAGGACAGGGGACACCGGGGAGCTGTTTTTT,CASSWRTGDTGELFF
TRBV29-1,few,TRBD1,TRBJ2-5,TGCAGCGTTGAAGAACCGGGACAGCAAGAGACCCAGTACTTC,CSVEEPGQQETQYF
TRBV9,-,-,TRBJ2-3,TGTGCCAGCAGCCAGCGACAAGGTCTTCCCACGAGTACGCAGTATTTT,CASSQRQGLPTSTQYF
TRBV4-2,few,TRBD1,TRBJ2-3,TGTGCCAGCAGCCCTGCTGGCCCAGGGGGAACAGATACGCAGTATTTT,CASSPAGPGGTDTQYF
TRBV5-1,-,-,TRBJ2-1,TGCGCCAGCAGCTCTACAGGGACCGGAGGCGATGAGCAGTTCTTC,CASSSTGTGGDEQFF
TRBV2,once,-,TRBJ2-5,TGTGCCAGCAGTGAGCTTGTCCAGGGGGAGACCCAGTACTTC,CASSELVQGETQYF
TRBV15,-,-,TRBJ1-4,TGTGCCACCAGCAGGGGTTCGTTCTCTGAAAAACTGTTTTTT,CATSRGSFSEKLFF
TRBV2,-,-,TRBJ1-2,TGTGCCAGCAGTGCCACAGTTTCGAGTGGCTACACCTTC,CASSATVSSGYTF
TRBV29-1,once,TRBD2,TRBJ2-1,TGCAGCGTCGCCATTAGCGGGGGGTTGAGTGAGCAGTTCTTC,CSVAISGGLSEQFF
TRBV29-1,-,-,TRBJ2-5,TGCAGCGTTTACCGGGCCCCTAGGGAGCAGTACTTC,CSVYRAPREQYF
TRBV12-3/TRBV12-4,-,TRBD1,TRBJ1-5,TGTGCCAGCACCCCAGGACAGGGAGGGAGTCAGCCCCAGCATTTT,CASTPGQGGSQPQHF
TRBV24-1,-,-,TRBJ1-5,TGTGCCACCAGCGGTGGGGGCCAAAATCAGCCCCAGCATTTT,CATSGGGQNQPQHF
TRBV20-1,-,-,TRBJ1-2,TGCAGTGCCCCAAGACCGGGACTTTATGGCTACACCTTC,CSAPRPGLYGYTF
TRBV28,-,TRBD1,TRBJ2-7,TGTGCCAGCAGTTCAGGACAGGTTTTTCAACAGTACTTC,CASSSGQVFQQYF
TRBV2,-,-,TRBJ2-5,TGTGCCAGCAGGACCCCCTACAGGAGAAACCAAGAGACCCAGTACTTC,CASRTPYRRNQETQYF
TRBV11-2,-,-,TRBJ2-2,TGTGCCAGCAGTTTTCGGGATTTGGACACCGGGGAGCTGTTTTTT,CASSFRDLDTGELFF
TRBV7-9,few,TRBD1,TRBJ1-6,TGTGCCAGCAGCTCTCAGACAGGGGCCGGGAATTCACCCCTCCACTTT,CASSSQTGAGNSPLHF